This T cell receptor beta chain was recovered during a study of early T cells in non-severe SARS-CoV-2 infection. The overall study: Sequencing of unsorted whole blood was done on bulk RNA, leaving chains unpaired.

The CDR3 runs to 14 residues. Trimming took 7 bases from V and 4 from J; bases not matched to a gene: 8. Germline loops: CDR1 MNHEY, CDR2 SVGEGT. On this clonotype: Its antigen is unknown.

Notes on the study in general: Missing private and CD4 specificities, VDJdb matching favored anti-spike CD8 responses.

As part of library construction, unique molecular identifiers were attached to individual cDNA molecules. From the 5' RACE reads, TCRdb called clonotypes with MiXCR, one entry per CDR3 protein. The profile shows 20,000 to 30,000 distinct CDR3 sequences, 3.5% to 5% of them singletons. Sequencing was done on a sample of whole blood. The sequence was obtained from an adult who was a healthcare worker with PCR-confirmed SARS-CoV-2 infection or an uninfected control (not recorded which). This chain links TRBV6-2 or TRBV6-3 with TRBJ2-3, with 7 bases that match TRBD2. The CDR3: CASTRTSWADTQYF. The CDR3 nucleotides are TGTGCCAGCACACGGACTAGTTGGGCAGATACGCAGTATTTT.